The T cell receptor beta chain described here comes from a study of identical twins. A universal primer site was created by template switching, with the cDNA bearing unique molecular identifiers. TCRdb itself ran the 5' RACE reads through MiXCR, one entry per CDR3 protein. The sample holds some 500,000 distinct CDR3 sequences, 14% seen once. CDR1 is LNHNV and CDR2 is YYDKDF in the germline V gene (reference sequence). Trimming stripped 3 bases from V and 6 bases from J, with 11 bases between. The CDR3 has 14 amino acids. The donors were all healthy and Caucasian. The data were also submitted as part of a second study, on yellow fever vaccine responses in identical twins. From that paper: The authors reported partly convergent, partly personalized vaccine responses in identical twins.

The chain links TRBV15 to TRBJ2-2, with a possible D match to TRBD2 (5 bases). The origin of this receptor is a woman under 30 in good health. The sample comprised CD4+ T cells sorted from blood. CDR3 DNA sequence: TGTGCCACCAGCAGGGACTTTATAGCCGGGGAGCTGTTTTTT. This encodes CATSRDFIAGELFF.